This T cell receptor (beta chain) was captured in a study of memory CD4+ T cells and cytomegalovirus serostatus. The study, taken as a whole, reports: About 40% of the roughly 160 known CMV-associated TCRbeta sequences appeared in CD4+ memory.

Single viable CD3+CD4+CD8-CD45RO+ cells were sorted as the memory CD4+ T cells. The data were produced by immunoSEQ multiplex PCR, yet TCRdb's version contains in-frame clones alone and is incomplete. Among 55,000 to 75,000 clones listed, about 81% were seen once. Regarding this clone: Its antigen is still unknown.

Trimming removed 5 bases from V and 3 bases from J, with 17 bases in between. The CDR3 is 15 residues long. Germline-derived CDR1 and CDR2 are SGHTA and FQGNSA. The chain uses TRBV7-2 and TRBJ2-7; D gene ambiguous. Material: memory CD4+ T cells from blood. The receptor comes from an adult in good health and CMV-seronegative. The CDR3 here is CASSLIMLRDYEQYF. For the CDR3, the DNA is TGTGCCAGCAGCCTAATCATGCTTCGAGACTACGAGCAGTACTTC.